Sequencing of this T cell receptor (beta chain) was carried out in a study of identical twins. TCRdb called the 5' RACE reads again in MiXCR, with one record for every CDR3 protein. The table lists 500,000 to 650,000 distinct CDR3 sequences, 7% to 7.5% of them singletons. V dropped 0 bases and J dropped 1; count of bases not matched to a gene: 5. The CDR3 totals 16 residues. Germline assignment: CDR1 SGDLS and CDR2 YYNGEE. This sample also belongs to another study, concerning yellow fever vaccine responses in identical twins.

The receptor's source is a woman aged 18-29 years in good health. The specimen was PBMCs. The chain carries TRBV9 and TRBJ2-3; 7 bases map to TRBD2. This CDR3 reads CASSVAISGGTDTQYF. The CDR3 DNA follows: TGTGCCAGCAGCGTAGCTATCAGCGGGGGCACAGATACGCAGTATTTT.